The entry below describes one T cell receptor (beta chain). The target antigen is unknown. This record comes from a study of blood T cells in healthy people across ages. Background on the study: Capture by template switching was about one barcoded beta molecule per two T cells. Findings of the study overall: A strong correlation was seen between TCR beta diversity and naive T cell percentage.

Looked up from germline, CDR1 is SGHVS and CDR2 is FQNEAQ. The CDR3 covers 15 residues. Trimming pared 5 bases from V and 5 bases from J, leaving 18 bases between. Researchers collected about 9.7 milliliters of peripheral blood from every single donor. A sample-barcoded 5' primer and a J-beta primer mix were used in a second PCR of roughly 7 to 12 cycles. TCRdb ran MiXCR on the 5' RACE reads and lists one entry per CDR3 protein. This table has 800,000 to 950,000 distinct CDR3 sequences, about 36% appearing once. This chain uses TRBV7-8 with TRBJ2-5, with D possibly being TRBD2 (5 bases). Sequenced input: blood. The receptor was derived from a man in his late teens or twenties in good health. The CDR3 coding sequence is TGTGCCAGCAGCCCACCCGTGGCTAGCCAGGAGACCCAGTACTTC. Translating gives CASSPPVASQETQYF.